These T cell receptor beta chains were read from a single sample in a study of technical replicates of blood from a few donors. Produced via immunoSEQ multiplex PCR; TCRdb's table is partial and in-frame only. The repertoire holds about 80,000 clones, with 90% to 95% as singletons. The sample comprised T cells isolated from PBMCs. Every receptor here comes from a human donor in good health. Each CDR3 is given without its conserved first and last residue.

j_gene	v_gene	CDR3aa
TRBJ1-1	TRBV28	ATFDRVAEAF
TRBJ1-4	TRBV29-1	SVSTGTGGEKLF
TRBJ1-1	TRBV11-3	ASSPGQGSTEAF
TRBJ2-7	TRBV27	ASSFRDRGYEQY
TRBJ2-3	TRBV5-1	ASSLAGSSTGTDTQY
TRBJ2-2	TRBV5-1	ASSKRAGEGSRTGELF
TRBJ2-2	TRBV15	ATSRGGANTGELF
TRBJ2-5	TRBV7-2	ASSSLPSGRGRGETQY
TRBJ2-1	TRBV29-1	SVRTSRGEQF
TRBJ2-1	TRBV2	ASPKREGRNEQF
TRBJ2-3	TRBV2	ASSGRGGLTDTQY
TRBJ1-5	TRBV27	ASSTYRDMLNQPQH
TRBJ1-1	TRBV6-5	ASSYVQGRGAF
TRBJ1-2	TRBV4-1	ASSQAVRGNYGYT
TRBJ2-3	TRBV18	ASSPATGGPDTQY
TRBJ2-1	TRBV30	AWGSWGGYNEQF
TRBJ1-2	TRBV29-1	SVAAGQKSGYGYT
TRBJ2-1	TRBV28	ASSFSRGSYNEQF
TRBJ2-5	TRBV18	ASSPRTSRHQETQY
TRBJ2-3	TRBV6-1	ASSDFKREADTQY
TRBJ2-3	TRBV7-3	ASSEQGIGTDTQY
TRBJ1-1	TRBV2	ASSLRVRTEAF
TRBJ2-7	TRBV7-8	ASSSAPSGRWEQY
TRBJ1-1	TRBV2	ASRGGQTTEAF
TRBJ1-1	TRBV21-1	ASSTPPREGGVGTEAF
TRBJ1-2	TRBV2	ASRDREIGGYT
TRBJ2-7	TRBV6-6	AHGGALEQY
TRBJ1-1	TRBV5-1	ASSLSGDTEAF
TRBJ1-2	TRBV4-1	ASSQETGNYGYT
TRBJ1-2	TRBV10-3	AISEGDRGSNYGYT
TRBJ1-1	TRBV19	ASRGQPNTEAF
TRBJ2-3	TRBV29-1	SVEDEGQGAIADTQY
TRBJ2-7	TRBV5-6	ASSQAGEQY
TRBJ1-1	TRBV9	ASSVEDQGVGTEAF
TRBJ2-5	TRBV5-1	ASSPGLDSSQETQY
TRBJ2-1	TRBV4-1	ASSQVPLTSPF
TRBJ1-2	TRBV19	ASSQTGSYT
TRBJ1-1	TRBV5-1	ASSSTGDTEAF
TRBJ2-3	TRBV7-2	ASSLARQGRTTDTQY
TRBJ2-1	TRBV4-2	ASSHGPHPTRLSSYNEQF
TRBJ1-4	TRBV28	ASTRGGEKLF
TRBJ2-3	TRBV30	AWKGDFLTDTQY
TRBJ1-2	TRBV29-1	SVLGDYGYT
TRBJ2-2	TRBV2	ASRRGANTGELF
TRBJ2-4	TRBV6-1	ASSGQRSGENIQY
TRBJ2-1	TRBV21-1	ASSCAGTVYNEQF
TRBJ2-3	TRBV30	AWSMSGDTQY
TRBJ1-2	TRBV2	ASSGPTGGLDGYT
TRBJ2-7	TRBV5-6	ASSSAWHEQY
TRBJ2-7	TRBV7-9	ASSLKLAGEDEQY
TRBJ2-3	TRBV6-5	ASSYIAGELDTQY
TRBJ2-2	TRBV11-3	ASSLDRLGSGNTGELF
TRBJ1-4	TRBV19	ASGRDIRVGEKLF
TRBJ1-5	TRBV5-6	ASNETGPEPYSNQPQH